This T cell receptor (beta chain) emerged from a study of cytomegalovirus exposure and HLA in healthy donors (dated by TCRdb to between 2016 and 2019). At the level of the whole study: An earlier analysis of some 500 of the donors reported roughly 300 Gb of sequence data and some 120 million unique TCR beta sequences from around 200 million T cells. An earlier analysis of around 580 of the donors used high-throughput TCR beta sequencing to judge whether each TCR beta V gene segment behaved as functional or pseudogenic. Typing coverage differed by locus: A, B, C, DRB1 and DQB1 were typed in about 629-640 donors, DQA1 in around 500, DPA1 in over 600, and DPB1 in 400 to 490. Of the roughly 430 genotyped donors, approximately 80% fell in the genetic ancestry cluster associated with self-reported Caucasian donors. The study profiled the T cell repertoires of more than 500 subjects by immunosequencing and related them to cytomegalovirus serostatus. High-throughput TCR immunosequencing, statistical association of individual TCRs with disease status, and machine learning were combined to predict cytomegalovirus infection status. A later analysis re-analyzed previously published TCR beta repertoires from about 600 donors and added high-resolution HLA genotyping to study TCR occurrence patterns. Along with the roughly 700-subject first cohort, a separate validation cohort of over a hundred different subjects was used. Rather than drawing on any new phenotypic data, the later analysis identified candidate immune exposures from TCR beta sequences and the way those sequences occurred across donors. Genome-wide SNP genotypes for about three fifths of the 666 donors were used in a later genetic analysis, which treated that subset as a discovery cohort. Every repertoire in the discovery cohort had been generated on one and the same sequencing platform. Both class I and class II loci were covered by HLA typing, at four-digit resolution. The study aimed to test whether cataloging public T cell receptors could reveal signatures of past pathogen exposure. Several DR-DQ haplotypes were handled as single units for association and clustering because linkage in the cohort was strong. On average, around 200,000 unique TCR beta nucleotide sequences were sequenced per donor among more than 350 genotyped donors of the cohort, with approximately 18% of those sequences being non-productive. Donor age, sex, ethnicity and CMV serostatus were compiled together with the repertoire data. About 300 gigabases of sequencing data and roughly 80 million unique TCR sequences made up an early release that covered approximately 700 HLA-typed donors.

Of note for this clone: Its binding antigen is unknown. Base qualities are missing; no much larger clone stands one base away.

The cohort consisted of more than 650 healthy bone marrow donors. At the time of sampling, every cohort member was nominally healthy, though immune exposures that went unrecorded were likely present. The donor tested CMV seronegative and was one of the 352 seronegative cohort members. Every donor gave a peripheral blood sample, and the peripheral blood mononuclear cells from that sample were used for TCR beta sequencing. Genomic DNA extraction from the blood cell samples was performed with the Qiagen DNeasy Blood Extraction Kit. Overall study outcomes, separate from this receptor: According to a later genetic analysis, donors in an Asian-associated ancestry cluster had fewer N-insertions in productive TCRs than the roughly 660-donor mean. A later analysis reported that several top co-occurrence clusters appeared linked to parvovirus B19, influenza, CMV and Epstein-Barr virus. A cluster of highly shared sequence variants was judged likely to be a technical artifact of the sequencing pipeline. Sequencing depth was assumed to be roughly uniform across donors in the presence/absence analyses, though that assumption may not hold. According to a later analysis, TCR association rates differed among HLA loci, with DRB1 alleles showing the most associated TCRs and HLA-C alleles showing the fewest. V-gene and J-gene trimming of TCR beta chains was associated with a missense DCLRE1C variant in a later genetic analysis, and the association was replicated in an independent cohort. In an earlier analysis of 450 to 750 of the donors, most TCR beta V segments appeared in productive rearrangements about 87% or about 30% of the time, broadly matching IMGT annotations. A later analysis found that most CMV-associated TCR beta chains appeared HLA-restricted, with HLA associations seemingly driven largely by CMV exposure. Linkage disequilibrium might explain the correlated functional status among segregating V segments, but an unknown experimental factor could not be excluded. Strong co-occurrence of HLA alleles, especially DR and DQ, made assigning TCR associations to individual alleles difficult. In a later analysis, some 18,000 TCR beta sequences were associated with specific HLA alleles at a false discovery rate of 0.05. Because HLA typing was unavailable for some donors at each locus, only the typed subset was used in association tests. A further reported finding was that TCR beta sequences accurately predicted the HLA-A and HLA-B alleles for most subjects in the first cohort. Across donors, most TCR sequences were observed very rarely, whereas some public TCRs were present in many individuals. The authors suggested that the approach could potentially be extended to other disease states and immunological phenotypes. This cohort had only TCR beta chains sequenced, and the lack of alpha or paired-chain data limited which features could be detected. Immune exposure information for the cohort was limited to CMV serostatus. The earlier analysis of 450 to 700 of the donors excluded some 15 rarely observed V segments, including chromosome 9 orphons, because counts were too low. Three of the identified cytomegalovirus-associated TCR beta chains were confirmed in vitro to be specific for cytomegalovirus antigens. In a later analysis, HLA-associated TCR beta chains were found to be more clonally expanded and to have lower generation probabilities than equally common non-associated chains. In both the original and validation cohorts, the classifier was reported to diagnose cytomegalovirus status with high specificity and sensitivity. In the study, about 150 TCR beta chains were listed as associated with cytomegalovirus.

The library was generated by the immunoSEQ multiplex PCR assay. The multiplex PCR relied on a mix of 60 forward primers for TCR Vbeta segments and 13 reverse primers for TCR Jbeta segments. The CDR3 region of rearranged TCR beta genes was amplified from genomic DNA with a multiplex PCR assay. On the Illumina HiSeq System, the amplified TCR beta libraries were sequenced as 87-base-pair reads. Processing in the source paper ran as follows. A later analysis tallied tens of millions of unique TCR beta chains across the 610 or so repertoires, and some 12 million of those chains were shared by two or more donors. A nearest-neighbor algorithm error-corrected the raw reads and collapsed the reads into unique sequences, merging closely related sequences to remove PCR and sequencing errors. To assign V, D and J gene segments, CDR3 sequences were aligned to IMGT reference sequences. Each retained sequence needed at least a six-nucleotide match to both a V gene segment and a J gene segment. A rearrangement counted as productive if the CDR3 had no stop codons and remained in frame with V and J, and every other rearrangement counted as non-productive. CDR3 was defined by IMGT convention, running from the second conserved V-encoded cysteine to the conserved J-encoded phenylalanine. In an earlier analysis of roughly 610 of the donors, sequences lacking an unambiguous match to a single V gene segment were excluded. In an earlier analysis of some 590 of the donors, V segments were called functional above 56.7% productive rearrangements and were called segregating when the between-donor standard deviation exceeded 5%. To diagnose cytomegalovirus status from the catalog of TCR beta chain sequences, a statistical classification framework was built. V and J gene assignment, in a later analysis, came from comparing TCR nucleotide sequences with IMGT/GENE-DB human TR gene sequences. A later analysis assigned CDR3 sequences and most-parsimonious VDJ recombination scenarios with the TCRdist pipeline. In a later analysis, each TCR beta chain was defined by its CDR3 amino acid sequence together with its V-gene family, and reads without a unique V-gene family were excluded. To address suspected cross-contamination and a sequencing artifact, a later analysis removed 592 highly shared, low-generation-probability nucleotide sequences. In a later analysis, a clonal expansion index was calculated for each public chain from normalized within-repertoire ranks of inferred template counts. A later analysis computed generation probabilities with a VDJ recombination model fitted to out-of-frame rearrangements, and checked the results against IGoR. Hypergeometric tests were used in a later analysis to score TCR-TCR, TCR-HLA and TCR-CMV co-occurrence, with a repertoire-size bias correction applied to the TCR pairs. In a later analysis, false discovery rates were estimated by permuting HLA or CMV assignments 20 times. In a later analysis, co-occurring TCRs were grouped using DBSCAN, with TCRdist sequence similarity added in when clustering inside HLA-allele-positive subsets. Repertoires with fewer than 30,000 or more than 120,000 public chains, plus five repertoires with anomalous nucleotide sharing, were excluded from co-occurrence clustering. As stored in TCRdb, this immuneACCESS dataset retains in-frame rearrangements with V and J assigned. A fraction of the clones does not appear; measured against another copy, unresolved V genes explain less than half of the discrepancy, and the remainder lacks a known reason. Clone size and the V and J calls come from that table; the DNA yielded D and trimming. The sample contains roughly 56,000 clones, more than 70% of them found a single time. The ten largest clones represent roughly 1.5% of the sample.

Sample: PBMCs. The receptor was derived from a man aged 18 to 30 in good health and CMV-seronegative.

The DNA reads as follows: TGTGCCAGCAGCCCCATCATGGCAGGGGGCGAGCAGTACTTC. Its coded protein is CASSPIMAGGEQYF. In this chain, TRBV2 is recombined with TRBJ2-7; TRBD1 fits 7 bases in the junction. Reading from cysteine to phenylalanine, the CDR3 counts 14 amino acids. The retained sequence is limited to the CDR3, 42 bases, with the frame set at the first base. Trimming removed 6 bases from V and 6 bases from J; the gene matches leave 11 bases unexplained. CDR1 and CDR2 are read off the germline V gene as SNHLY and FYNNEI.